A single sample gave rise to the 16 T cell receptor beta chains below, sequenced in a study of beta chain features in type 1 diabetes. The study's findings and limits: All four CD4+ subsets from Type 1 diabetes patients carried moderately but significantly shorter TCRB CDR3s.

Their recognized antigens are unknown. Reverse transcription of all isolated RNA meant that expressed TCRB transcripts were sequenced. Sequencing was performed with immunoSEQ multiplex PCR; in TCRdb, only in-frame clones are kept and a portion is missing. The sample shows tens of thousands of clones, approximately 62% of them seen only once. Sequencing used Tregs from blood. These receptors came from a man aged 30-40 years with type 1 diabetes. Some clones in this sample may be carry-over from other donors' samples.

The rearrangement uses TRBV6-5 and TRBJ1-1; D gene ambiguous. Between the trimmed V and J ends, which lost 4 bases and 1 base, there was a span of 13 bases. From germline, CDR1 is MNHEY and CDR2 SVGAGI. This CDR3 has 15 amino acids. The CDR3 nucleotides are TGTGCCAGCAGTTCCGCAAGAACACGGAACACTGAAGCTTTCTTT. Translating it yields CASSSARTRNTEAFF.

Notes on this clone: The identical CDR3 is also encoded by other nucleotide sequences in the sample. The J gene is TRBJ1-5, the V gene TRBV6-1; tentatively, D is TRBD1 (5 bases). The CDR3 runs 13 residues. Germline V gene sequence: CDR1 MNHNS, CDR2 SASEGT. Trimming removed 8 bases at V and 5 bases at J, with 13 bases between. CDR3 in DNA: TGTGCCAGCGGCCTCAGGGCAGATCAGCCCCAGCATTTT. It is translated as CASGLRADQPQHF.

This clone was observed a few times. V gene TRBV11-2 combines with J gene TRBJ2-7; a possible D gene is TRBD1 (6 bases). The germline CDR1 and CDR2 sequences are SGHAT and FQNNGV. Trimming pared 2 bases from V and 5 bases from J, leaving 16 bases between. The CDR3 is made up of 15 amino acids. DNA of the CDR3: TGTGCCAGCAGCTTATCGGGACAAATATGGAACGAGCAGTACTTC. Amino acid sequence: CASSLSGQIWNEQYF.

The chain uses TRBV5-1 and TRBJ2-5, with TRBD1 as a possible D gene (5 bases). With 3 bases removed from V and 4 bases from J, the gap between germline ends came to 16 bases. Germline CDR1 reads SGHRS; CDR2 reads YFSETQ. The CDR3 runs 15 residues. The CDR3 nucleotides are TGCGCCAGCAGCTCTCATGGGGCGCTATTAGAGACCCAGTACTTC. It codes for CASSSHGALLETQYF.

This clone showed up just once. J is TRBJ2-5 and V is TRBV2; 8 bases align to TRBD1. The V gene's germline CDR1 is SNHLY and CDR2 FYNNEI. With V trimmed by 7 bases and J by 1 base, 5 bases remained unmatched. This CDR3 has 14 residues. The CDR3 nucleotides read TGTGCCAGCACCAGCACAGGGGGCCAAGAGACCCAGTACTTC. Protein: CASTSTGGQETQYF. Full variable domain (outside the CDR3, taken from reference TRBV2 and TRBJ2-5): EPEVTQTPSHQVTQMGQEVILRCVPISNHLYFYWYRQILGQKVEFLVSFYNNEISEKSEIFDDQFSVERPDGSNFTLKIRSTKLEDSAMYFCASTSTGGQETQYFGPGTRLLVL.

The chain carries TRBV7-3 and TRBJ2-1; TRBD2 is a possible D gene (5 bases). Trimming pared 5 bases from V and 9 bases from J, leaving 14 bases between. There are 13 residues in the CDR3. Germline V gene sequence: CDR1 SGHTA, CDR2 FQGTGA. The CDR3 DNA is TGTGCCAGCAGCCCTACGGGATTACGTGAGCAGTTCTTC. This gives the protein CASSPTGLREQFF.

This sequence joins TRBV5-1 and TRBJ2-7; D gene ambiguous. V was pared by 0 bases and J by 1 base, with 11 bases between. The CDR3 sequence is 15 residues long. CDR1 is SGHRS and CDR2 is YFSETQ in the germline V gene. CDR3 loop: CASSLALAKSYEQYF. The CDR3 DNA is TGCGCCAGCAGCTTGGCTCTCGCGAAGTCCTACGAGCAGTACTTC.

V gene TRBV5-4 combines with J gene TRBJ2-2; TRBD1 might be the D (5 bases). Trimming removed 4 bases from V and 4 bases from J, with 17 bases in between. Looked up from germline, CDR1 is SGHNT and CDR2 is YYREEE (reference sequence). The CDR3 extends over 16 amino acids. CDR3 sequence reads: CASSPPAGPSTGELFF. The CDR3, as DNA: TGTGCCAGCAGCCCCCCCGCAGGGCCCAGCACCGGGGAGCTGTTTTTT. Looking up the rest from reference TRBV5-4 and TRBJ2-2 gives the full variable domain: ETGVTQSPTHLIKTRGQQVTLRCSSQSGHNTVSWYQQALGQGPQFIFQYYREEENGRGNFPPRFSGLQFPNYSSELNVNALELDDSALYLCASSPPAGPSTGELFFGEGSRLTVL.

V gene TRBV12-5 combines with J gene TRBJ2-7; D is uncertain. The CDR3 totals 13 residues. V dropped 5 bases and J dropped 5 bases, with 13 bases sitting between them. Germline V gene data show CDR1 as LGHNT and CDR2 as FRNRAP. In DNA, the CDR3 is TGTGCTAGTGGTCCAGAGGCCGCGGACGAGCAGTACTTC. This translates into CASGPEAADEQYF.

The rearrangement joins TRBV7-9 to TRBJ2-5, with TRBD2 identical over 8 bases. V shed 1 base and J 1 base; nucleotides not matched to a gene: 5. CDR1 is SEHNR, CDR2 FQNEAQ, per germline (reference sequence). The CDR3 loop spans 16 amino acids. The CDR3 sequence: CASSLGLAWAQETQYF. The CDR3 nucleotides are TGTGCCAGCAGCTTAGGACTAGCGTGGGCCCAAGAGACCCAGTACTTC.

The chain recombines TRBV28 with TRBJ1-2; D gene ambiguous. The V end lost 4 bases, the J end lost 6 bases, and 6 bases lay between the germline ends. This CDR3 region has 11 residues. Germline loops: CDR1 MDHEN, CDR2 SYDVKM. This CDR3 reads CASSWTHGYTF. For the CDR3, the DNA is TGTGCCAGCAGTTGGACTCATGGCTACACCTTC.

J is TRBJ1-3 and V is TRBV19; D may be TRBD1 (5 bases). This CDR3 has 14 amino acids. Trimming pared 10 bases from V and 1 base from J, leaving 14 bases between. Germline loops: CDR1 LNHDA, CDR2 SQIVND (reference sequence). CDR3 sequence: CATSMGGSGNTIYF. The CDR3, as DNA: TGTGCCACCTCCATGGGGGGATCTGGAAACACCATATATTTT.

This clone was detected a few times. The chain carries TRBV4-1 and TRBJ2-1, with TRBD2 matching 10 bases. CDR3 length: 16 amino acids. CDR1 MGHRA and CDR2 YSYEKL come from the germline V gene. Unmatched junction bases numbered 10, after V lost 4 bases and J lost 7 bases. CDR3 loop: CASSRLLAGRQNEQFF. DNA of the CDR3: TGCGCCAGCAGCCGTCTACTAGCGGGGCGGCAGAATGAGCAGTTCTTC.

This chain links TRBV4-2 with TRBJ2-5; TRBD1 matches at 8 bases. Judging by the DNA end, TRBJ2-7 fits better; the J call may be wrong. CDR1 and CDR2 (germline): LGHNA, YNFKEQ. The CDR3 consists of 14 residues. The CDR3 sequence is CASSPWTGRNEQYF. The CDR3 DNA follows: TGTGCCAGCAGCCCTTGGACAGGGCGGAACGAGCAGTACTTC.

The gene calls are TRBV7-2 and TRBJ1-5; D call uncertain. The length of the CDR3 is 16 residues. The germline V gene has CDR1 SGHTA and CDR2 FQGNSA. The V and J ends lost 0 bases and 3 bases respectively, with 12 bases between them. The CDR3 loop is CASSLARPAANQPQHF. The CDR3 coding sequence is TGTGCCAGCAGCTTAGCGAGGCCAGCTGCCAATCAGCCCCAGCATTTT.

In DNA form, the CDR3 reads TGTGCGAGCGAGGGACTAGCGCGGACCGGGCAGTTCTTC. It yields the protein CASEGLARTGQFF. This chain connects TRBV7-2 to TRBJ2-1; 10 nucleotides match TRBD2. The CDR3 runs 13 residues. Germline CDR1 reads SGHTA; CDR2 reads FQGNSA.